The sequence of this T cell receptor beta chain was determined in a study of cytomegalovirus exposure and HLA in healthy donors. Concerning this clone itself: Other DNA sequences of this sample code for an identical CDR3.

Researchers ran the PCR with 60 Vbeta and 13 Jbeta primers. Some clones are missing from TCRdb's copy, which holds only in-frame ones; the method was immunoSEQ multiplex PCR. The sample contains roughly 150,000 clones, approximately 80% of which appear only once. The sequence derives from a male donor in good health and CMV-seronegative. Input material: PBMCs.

The DNA for the CDR3 is TGTGCCAGCAGTGACTCCAGCGGGCCCTACAATGAGCAGTTCTTC. Its translation is CASSDSSGPYNEQFF. The rearrangement joins TRBV6-4 to TRBJ2-1, with D possibly TRBD2 on 6 matching bases. From germline, CDR1 is MRHNA and CDR2 SNTAGT. There are 15 residues in the CDR3. Trimming took 0 bases from V and 2 from J, leaving 8 bases between them.